These 2 T cell receptor beta chains came from one sample sequenced in a study of shared clonotypes between healthy human individuals. Sequenced by immunoSEQ multiplex PCR; TCRdb stores in-frame clones only, minus some. The table lists some 2,000,000 clones, approximately 95% of them singletons. Sequencing was done on a sample of naive CD4+ T cells sorted from blood. Described subset: CD45RA+ positively selected. These receptors all stem from a man aged 18 to 30 in good health.

The chain employs TRBV19 and TRBJ1-5; perhaps TRBD1 as D (5 bases). The V gene lost 8 bases and the J gene lost 3 bases, with 11 bases spanning the gap. Germline V gives CDR1 LNHDA, CDR2 SQIVND (reference sequence). The CDR3 runs 13 residues. DNA of the CDR3: TGTGCCAGTCGGGGGTGGGACAATCAGCCCCAGCATTTT. It codes for CASRGWDNQPQHF.

This clone came up once. This chain uses TRBV5-1 with TRBJ2-5, with 8 bases aligning to TRBD2. Germline CDR1 and CDR2: SGHRS and YFSETQ. Trimming took 1 base from V and 2 from J; bases not matched to a gene: 7. The CDR3 is made up of 16 amino acids. In DNA, the CDR3 is TGCGCCAGCAGCTTGATGGTAGCGGGACCTCAAGAGACCCAGTACTTC. This codes for CASSLMVAGPQETQYF.